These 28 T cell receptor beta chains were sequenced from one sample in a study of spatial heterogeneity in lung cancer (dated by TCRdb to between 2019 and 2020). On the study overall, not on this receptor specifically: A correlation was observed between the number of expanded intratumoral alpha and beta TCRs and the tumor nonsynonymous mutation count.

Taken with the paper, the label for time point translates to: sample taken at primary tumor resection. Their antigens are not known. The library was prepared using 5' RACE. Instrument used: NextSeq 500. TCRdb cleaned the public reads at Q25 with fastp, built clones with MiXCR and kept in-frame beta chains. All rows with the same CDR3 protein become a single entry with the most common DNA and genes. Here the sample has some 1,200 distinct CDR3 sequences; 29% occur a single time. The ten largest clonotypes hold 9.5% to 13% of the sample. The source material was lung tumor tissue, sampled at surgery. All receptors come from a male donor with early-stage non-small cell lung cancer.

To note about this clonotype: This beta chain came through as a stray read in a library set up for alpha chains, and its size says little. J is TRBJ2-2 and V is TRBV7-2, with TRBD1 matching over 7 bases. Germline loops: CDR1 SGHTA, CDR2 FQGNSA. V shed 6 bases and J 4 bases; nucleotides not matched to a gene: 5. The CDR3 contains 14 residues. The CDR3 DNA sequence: TGTGCCAGCAGACGGGACAGCGGCACCGGGGAGCTGTTTTTT. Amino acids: CASRRDSGTGELFF.

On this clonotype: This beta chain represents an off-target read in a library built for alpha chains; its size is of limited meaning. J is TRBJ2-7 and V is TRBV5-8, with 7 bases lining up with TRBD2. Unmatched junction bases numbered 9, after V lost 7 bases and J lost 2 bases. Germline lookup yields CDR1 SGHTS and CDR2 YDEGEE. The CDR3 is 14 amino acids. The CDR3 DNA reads TGTGCCAGCCTTTCCCGCCGGGGGGCCTACGAGCAGTACTTC. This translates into CASLSRRGAYEQYF.

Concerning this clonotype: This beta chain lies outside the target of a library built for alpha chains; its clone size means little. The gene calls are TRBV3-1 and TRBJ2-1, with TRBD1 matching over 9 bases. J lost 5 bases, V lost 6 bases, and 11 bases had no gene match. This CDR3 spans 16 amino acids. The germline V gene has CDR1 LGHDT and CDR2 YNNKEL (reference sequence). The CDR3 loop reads CASSVWGQGRHNEQFF. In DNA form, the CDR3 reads TGTGCCAGCAGTGTATGGGGACAGGGTCGGCACAATGAGCAGTTCTTC.

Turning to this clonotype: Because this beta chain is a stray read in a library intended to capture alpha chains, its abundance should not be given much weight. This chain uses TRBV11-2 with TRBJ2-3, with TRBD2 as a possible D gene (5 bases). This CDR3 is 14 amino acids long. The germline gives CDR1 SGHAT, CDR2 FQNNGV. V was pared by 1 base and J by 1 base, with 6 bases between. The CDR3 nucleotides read TGTGCCAGCAGCTTAGTCGGGGGCACAGATACGCAGTATTTT. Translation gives CASSLVGGTDTQYF.

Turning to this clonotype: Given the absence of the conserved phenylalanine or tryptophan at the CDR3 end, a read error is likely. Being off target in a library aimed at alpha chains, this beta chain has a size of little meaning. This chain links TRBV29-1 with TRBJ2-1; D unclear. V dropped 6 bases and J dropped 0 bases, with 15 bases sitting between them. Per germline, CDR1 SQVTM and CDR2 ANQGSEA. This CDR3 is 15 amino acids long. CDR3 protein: CSVRLVLSSYNEQFS. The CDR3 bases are TGCAGCGTCCGACTTGTACTTAGCTCCTACAATGAGCAGTTCTCC.

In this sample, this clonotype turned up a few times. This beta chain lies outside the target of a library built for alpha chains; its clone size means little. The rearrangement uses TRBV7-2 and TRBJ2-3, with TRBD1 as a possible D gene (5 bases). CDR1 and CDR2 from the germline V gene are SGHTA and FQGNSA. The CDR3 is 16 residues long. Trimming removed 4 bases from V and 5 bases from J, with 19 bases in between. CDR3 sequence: CASSSTRPWQGDTQYF. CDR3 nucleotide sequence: TGTGCCAGCAGCTCCACTCGGCCGTGGCAGGGAGATACGCAGTATTTT.

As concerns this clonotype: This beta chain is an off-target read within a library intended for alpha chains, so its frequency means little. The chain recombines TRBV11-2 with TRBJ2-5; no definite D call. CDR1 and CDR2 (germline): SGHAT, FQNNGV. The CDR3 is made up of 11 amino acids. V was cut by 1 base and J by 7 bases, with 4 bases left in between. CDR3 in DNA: TGTGCCAGCAGCTTAGTAGGGACCCAGTACTTC. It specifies CASSLVGTQYF.

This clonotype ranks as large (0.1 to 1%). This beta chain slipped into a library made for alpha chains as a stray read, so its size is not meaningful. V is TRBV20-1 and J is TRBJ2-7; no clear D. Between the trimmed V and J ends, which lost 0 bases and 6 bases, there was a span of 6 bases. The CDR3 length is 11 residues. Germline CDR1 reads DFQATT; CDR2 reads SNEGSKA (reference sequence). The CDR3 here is CSARDQLEQYF. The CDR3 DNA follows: TGCAGTGCTAGAGATCAACTCGAGCAGTACTTC.

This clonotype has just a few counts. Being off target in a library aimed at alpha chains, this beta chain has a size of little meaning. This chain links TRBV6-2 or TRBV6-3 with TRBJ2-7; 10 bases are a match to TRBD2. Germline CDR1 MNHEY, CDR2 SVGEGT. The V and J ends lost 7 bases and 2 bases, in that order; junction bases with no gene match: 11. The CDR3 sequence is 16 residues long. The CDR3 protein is CASTYGSGRATYEQYF. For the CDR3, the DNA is TGTGCCAGCACCTATGGAAGCGGGAGGGCCACCTACGAGCAGTACTTC.

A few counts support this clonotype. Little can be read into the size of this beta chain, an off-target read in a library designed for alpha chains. CDR3 in amino acids: CASSLYIQETQYF. In DNA, the CDR3 is TGTGCCAGCAGCTTATACATCCAAGAGACCCAGTACTTC. The J gene is TRBJ2-5, the V gene TRBV7-2; D ambiguous. CDR3 length equals 13 residues. Trimming cost V 2 bases and J 1 base, with 5 bases left between them. In germline, CDR1 is SGHTA, CDR2 FQGNSA. The entire variable domain, with the rest obtained from reference TRBV7-2 and TRBJ2-5, is as follows: GAGVSQSPSNKVTEKGKDVELRCDPISGHTALYWYRQSLGQGLEFLIYFQGNSAPDKSGLPSDRFSAERTGGSVSTLTIQRTQQEDSAVYLCASSLYIQETQYFGPGTRLLVL.

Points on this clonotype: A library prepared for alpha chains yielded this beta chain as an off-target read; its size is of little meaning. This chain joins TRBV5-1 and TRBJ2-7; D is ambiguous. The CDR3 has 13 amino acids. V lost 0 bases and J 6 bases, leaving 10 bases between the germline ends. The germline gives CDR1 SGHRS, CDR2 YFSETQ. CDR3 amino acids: CASSLEARSEQYF. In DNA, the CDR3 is TGCGCCAGCAGCTTGGAGGCAAGGTCCGAGCAGTACTTC.

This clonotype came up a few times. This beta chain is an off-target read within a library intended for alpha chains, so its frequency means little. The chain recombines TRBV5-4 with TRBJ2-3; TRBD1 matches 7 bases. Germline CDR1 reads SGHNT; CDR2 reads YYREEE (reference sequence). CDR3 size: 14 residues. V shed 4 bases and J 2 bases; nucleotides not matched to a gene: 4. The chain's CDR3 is CASSPGQATDTQYF. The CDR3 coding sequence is TGTGCCAGCAGCCCAGGACAGGCCACAGATACGCAGTATTTT.

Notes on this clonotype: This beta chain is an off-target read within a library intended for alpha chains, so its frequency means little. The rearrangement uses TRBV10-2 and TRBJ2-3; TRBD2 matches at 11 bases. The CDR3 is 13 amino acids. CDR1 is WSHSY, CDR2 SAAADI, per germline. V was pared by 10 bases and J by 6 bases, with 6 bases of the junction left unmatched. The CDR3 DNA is TGCGCCACCGAACTAGCGGGGGACGATACGCAGTATTTT. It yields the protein CATELAGDDTQYF.

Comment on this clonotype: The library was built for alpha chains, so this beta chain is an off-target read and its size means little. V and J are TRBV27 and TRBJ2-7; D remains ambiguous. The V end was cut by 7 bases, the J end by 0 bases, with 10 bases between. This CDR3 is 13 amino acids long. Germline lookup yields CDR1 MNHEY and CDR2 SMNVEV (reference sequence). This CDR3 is CASTAKNSYEQYF. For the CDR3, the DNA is TGTGCCAGCACAGCGAAAAACTCCTACGAGCAGTACTTC.

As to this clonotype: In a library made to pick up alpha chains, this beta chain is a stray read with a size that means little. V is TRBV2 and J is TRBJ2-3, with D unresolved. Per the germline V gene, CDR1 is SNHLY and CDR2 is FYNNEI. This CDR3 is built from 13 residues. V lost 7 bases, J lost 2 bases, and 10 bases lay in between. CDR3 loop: CASIRLPTDTQYF. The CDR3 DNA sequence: TGTGCCAGCATAAGGTTACCCACAGATACGCAGTATTTT.

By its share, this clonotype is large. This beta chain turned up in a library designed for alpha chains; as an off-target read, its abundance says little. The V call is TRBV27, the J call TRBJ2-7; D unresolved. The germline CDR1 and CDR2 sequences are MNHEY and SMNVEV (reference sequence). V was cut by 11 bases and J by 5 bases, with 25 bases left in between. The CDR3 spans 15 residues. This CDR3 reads CASRRNPMVFDEQYF. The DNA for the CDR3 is TGTGCCTCCCGGCGGAATCCGATGGTATTCGACGAGCAGTACTTC.

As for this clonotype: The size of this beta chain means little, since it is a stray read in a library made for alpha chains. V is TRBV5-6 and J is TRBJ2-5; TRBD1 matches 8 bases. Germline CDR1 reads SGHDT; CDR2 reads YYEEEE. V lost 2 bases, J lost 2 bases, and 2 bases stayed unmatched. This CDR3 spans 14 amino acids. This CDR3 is CASSFTGGQETQYF. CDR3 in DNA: TGTGCCAGCAGCTTTACAGGGGGACAAGAGACCCAGTACTTC.

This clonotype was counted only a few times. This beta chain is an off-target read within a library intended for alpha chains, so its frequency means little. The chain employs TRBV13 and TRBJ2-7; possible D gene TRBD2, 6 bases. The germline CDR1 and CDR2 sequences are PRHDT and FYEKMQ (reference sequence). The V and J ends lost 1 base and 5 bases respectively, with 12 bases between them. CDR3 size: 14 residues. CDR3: CASSLATGRHEQYF. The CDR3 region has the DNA TGTGCCAGCAGCTTAGCCACCGGGAGACACGAGCAGTACTTC.

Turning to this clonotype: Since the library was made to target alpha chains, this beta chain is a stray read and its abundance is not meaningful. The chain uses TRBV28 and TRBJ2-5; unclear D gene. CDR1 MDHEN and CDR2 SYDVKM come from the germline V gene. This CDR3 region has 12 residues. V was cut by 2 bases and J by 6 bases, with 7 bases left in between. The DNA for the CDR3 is TGTGCCAGCAGTTTACAATTAAAGACCCAGTACTTC. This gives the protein CASSLQLKTQYF. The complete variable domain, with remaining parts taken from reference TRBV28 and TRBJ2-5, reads DVKVTQSSRYLVKRTGEKVFLECVQDMDHENMFWYRQDPGLGLRLIYFSYDVKMKEKGDIPEGYSVSREKKERFSLILESASTNQTSMYLCASSLQLKTQYFGPGTRLLVL.

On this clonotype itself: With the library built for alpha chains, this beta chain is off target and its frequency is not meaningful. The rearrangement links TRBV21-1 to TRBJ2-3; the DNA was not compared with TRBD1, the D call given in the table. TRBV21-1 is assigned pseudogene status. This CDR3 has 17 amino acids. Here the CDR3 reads CASSKGLAGACTDTQYF. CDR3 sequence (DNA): TGTGCCAGCAGCAAAGGGCTAGCGGGGGCCTGCACAGATACGCAGTATTTT.

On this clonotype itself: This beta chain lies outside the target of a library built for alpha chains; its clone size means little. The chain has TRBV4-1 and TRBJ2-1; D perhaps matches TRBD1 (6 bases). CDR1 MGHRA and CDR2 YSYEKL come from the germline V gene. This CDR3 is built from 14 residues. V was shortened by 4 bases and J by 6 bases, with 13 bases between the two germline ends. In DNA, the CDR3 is TGCGCCAGCAGCCCGGTAGGCAGGGGCAATGAGCAGTTCTTC. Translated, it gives CASSPVGRGNEQFF.

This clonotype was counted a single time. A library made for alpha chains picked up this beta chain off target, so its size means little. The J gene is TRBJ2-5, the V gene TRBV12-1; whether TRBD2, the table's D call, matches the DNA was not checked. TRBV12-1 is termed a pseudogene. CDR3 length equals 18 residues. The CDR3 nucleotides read TGTGCCAGCAGCACCGGACTAGCGGGGGGCCTGTACCAAGAGACCCAGTACTTC. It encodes CASSTGLAGGLYQETQYF.

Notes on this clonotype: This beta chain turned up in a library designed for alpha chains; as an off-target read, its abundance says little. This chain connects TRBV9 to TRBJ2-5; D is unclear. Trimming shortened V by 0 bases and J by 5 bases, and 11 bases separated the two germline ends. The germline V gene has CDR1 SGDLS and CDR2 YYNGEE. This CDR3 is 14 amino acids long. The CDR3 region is CASSVGVGGETQYF. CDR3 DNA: TGTGCCAGCAGCGTAGGTGTGGGCGGTGAGACCCAGTACTTC. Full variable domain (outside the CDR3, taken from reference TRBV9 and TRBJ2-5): DSGVTQTPKHLITATGQRVTLRCSPRSGDLSVYWYQQSLDQGLQFLIQYYNGEERAKGNILERFSAQQFPDLHSELNLSSLELGDSALYFCASSVGVGGETQYFGPGTRLLVL.

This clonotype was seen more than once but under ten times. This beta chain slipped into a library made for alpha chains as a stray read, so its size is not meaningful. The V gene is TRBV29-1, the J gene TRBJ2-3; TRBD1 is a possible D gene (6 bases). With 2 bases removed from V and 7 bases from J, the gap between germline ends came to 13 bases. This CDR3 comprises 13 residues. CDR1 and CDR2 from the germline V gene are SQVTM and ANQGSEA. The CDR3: CSVELSGANTQYF. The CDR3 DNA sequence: TGCAGCGTTGAACTGTCAGGGGCTAATACGCAGTATTTT.

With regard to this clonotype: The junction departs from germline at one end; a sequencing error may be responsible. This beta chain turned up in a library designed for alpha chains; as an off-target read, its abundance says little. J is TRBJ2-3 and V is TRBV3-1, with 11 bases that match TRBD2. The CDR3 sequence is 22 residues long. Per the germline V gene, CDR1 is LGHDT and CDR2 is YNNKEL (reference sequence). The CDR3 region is CASGQDPPGLAGGHLSTDTQYF. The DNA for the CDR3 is TGTGCCAGCGGCCAAGACCCGCCGGGGCTAGCGGGGGGCCACCTTAGCACAGATACGCAGTATTTT.

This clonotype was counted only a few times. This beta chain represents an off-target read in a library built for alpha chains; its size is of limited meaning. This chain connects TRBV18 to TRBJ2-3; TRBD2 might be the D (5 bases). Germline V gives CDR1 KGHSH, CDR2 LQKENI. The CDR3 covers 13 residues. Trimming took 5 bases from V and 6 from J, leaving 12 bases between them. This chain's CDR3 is CASSFDYGDTQYF. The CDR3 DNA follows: TGTGCCAGCTCATTCGACTATGGTGATACGCAGTATTTT.

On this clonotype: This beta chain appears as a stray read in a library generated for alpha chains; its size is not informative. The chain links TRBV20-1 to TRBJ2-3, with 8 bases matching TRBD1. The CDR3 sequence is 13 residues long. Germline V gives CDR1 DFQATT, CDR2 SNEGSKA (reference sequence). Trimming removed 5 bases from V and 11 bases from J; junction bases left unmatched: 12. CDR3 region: CSAGQDRAQLQYF. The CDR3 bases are TGCAGTGCTGGCCAGGACAGGGCGCAATTGCAGTATTTT.

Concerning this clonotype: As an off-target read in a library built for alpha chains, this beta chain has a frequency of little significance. The CDR3 bases are TGTGCCAGCAGCAAAGCAGACCAATGGGGGCTCGGTTACCAGTACTTC. This encodes CASSKADQWGLGYQYF. The chain employs TRBV21-1 and TRBJ2-7; TRBD1, the table's D call, lacks a check against the DNA. TRBV21-1 is flagged as a pseudogene. The CDR3 sequence is 16 residues long.